A selection of T cell receptor beta chains follows, all from one sample in a study of PD-1 blockade in classical Hodgkin lymphoma. Repertoires were generated with immunoSEQ multiplex PCR, while TCRdb's copy carries only in-frame clones and drops some. This sample has around 11,000 clones; about 70% occur once, and the top ten carry 2.5% to 4%. The starting material was CD4+ T cells from blood, obtained before the fourth cycle of nivolumab. The receptor set was obtained from a human donor with classical Hodgkin lymphoma. Each CDR3 is given with its conserved first and last residue. D genes are given only for firm matches.

V gene	D gene	J gene	CDR3 protein
TRBV28	-	TRBJ2-7	CASRDTYEQYF
TRBV28	-	TRBJ1-5	CASSLLEGSQPQHF
TRBV28	-	TRBJ2-6	CATRSIGANVLTF
TRBV5-4	TRBD1	TRBJ2-6	CASTPGQGASGANVLTF
TRBV7-9	TRBD1	TRBJ1-4	CASSLWATGVNEKLFF
TRBV7-3	-	TRBJ2-3	CASSLTSVAPDTQYF
TRBV16	TRBD1	TRBJ2-1	CASSRDRGDEQFF
TRBV18	-	TRBJ2-3	CASSPPNRVVADTQYF
TRBV2	TRBD1	TRBJ2-1	CASSARGTGTPRWNEQFF
TRBV5-1	-	TRBJ2-7	CASSPDGRAWEQYF
TRBV5-1	TRBD2	TRBJ2-5	CASSFSGSRQETQYF
TRBV2	-	TRBJ1-4	CASSEDRMHEKLFF
TRBV6-1	-	TRBJ2-1	CASSLFSGEQFF
TRBV6-1	-	TRBJ2-5	CASQGETQYF
TRBV6-1	TRBD1	TRBJ1-5	CASSEPGQGAQPQHF
TRBV28	-	TRBJ2-3	CASRKLVIKQRADTQYF
TRBV4-2	TRBD1	TRBJ1-4	CASSQGAGQGGEKLFF
TRBV4-1	-	TRBJ1-1	CASRNRALNTEAFF
TRBV6-1	-	TRBJ1-6	CASSDRDNSPLHF
TRBV18	TRBD1	TRBJ2-7	CASSPGTGSYEQYF
TRBV11-2	-	TRBJ2-6	CASSPQVSGANVLTF
TRBV5-4	TRBD1	TRBJ2-2	CASSWTGDTGELFF
TRBV6-1	TRBD2	TRBJ2-1	CASSEVVAGVTATTYNEQFF
TRBV5-1	-	TRBJ1-1	CASSLARGHAFF
TRBV11-2	-	TRBJ1-3	CASSLGVDLNSGNTIYF
TRBV15	-	TRBJ1-1	CATSPTRGLNTEAFF
TRBV5-1	-	TRBJ1-4	CASSFGTTNEKLFF
TRBV5-1	-	TRBJ2-3	CASSLDGGKGYF
TRBV30	-	TRBJ1-6	CAWALNSPLHF
TRBV5-1	-	TRBJ2-5	CASSLGFGEGGETQYF
TRBV10-2	-	TRBJ2-7	CASTPRDGYYEQYF
TRBV27	-	TRBJ2-7	CASQGTASSYEQYF
TRBV27	-	TRBJ2-5	CASSLFRGGGLGETQYF
TRBV7-8	TRBD1	TRBJ1-5	CASSVGTVINQPQHF
TRBV5-1	TRBD1	TRBJ2-2	CASSFYRGDGELFF